This T cell receptor beta chain was sequenced for a study of blood T cell repertoires in COVID-19 (dated by TCRdb to 2019 to 2021). Study-wide context: Samples from collaborators originated in the United States, Italy and Spain and spanned both the acute and convalescent phases of COVID-19. The dataset comprised deeply sampled blood TCRbeta repertoires from subjects exposed to, actively infected with, or recovered from COVID-19. The material from the prospective study consisted of cDNA or gDNA derived from T cells, B-cell-depleted T cells, or PBMCs. HLA class I and class II types, where available, came from metadata supplied by the sample provider rather than from assay-based typing. The repertoires were released in a freely available public database meant as a resource for research on the immune response to SARS-CoV-2. The samples were drawn from two sources: the first 160 participants of the ongoing ImmuneRACE study, and over 950 subjects contributed by 6 global collaborators. A de-identified subject ID, COVID-19 status, age in years and sex were almost always included in the sample metadata. Beyond this particular receptor, the publication reports: How much clinical and demographic metadata was included differed by source and by participant, and the metadata was provided uncurated.

TCRbeta CDR3 regions were amplified from genomic DNA by means of the immunoSEQ Assay, a bias-controlled multiplex PCR. The authors processed their data as follows. The number of nucleated cells in each sample was estimated by amplification of reference gene primers within the assay. Sequence reads were collapsed and filtered to measure the absolute abundance of every unique TCRbeta CDR3 rearrangement. For each sample, productive Simpson clonality was calculated as the square root of Simpson's diversity index over productive rearrangements. TCRdb retrieved this table from immuneACCESS and kept in-frame rearrangements only. Not all clones are present; in checked studies, unresolved V genes account for under half, and no reason is known for the remainder. V, J and clone size are those of that table, while D and trimming were read from the DNA. This sample comprises hundreds of thousands of clones, 75% to 90% of them detected only once. Clones ranked in the top ten supply 2.4% of the sample.

CDR1 and CDR2 are drawn from the germline V gene: SGHAT, FQNNGV. The CDR3, from cysteine to phenylalanine, totals 17 residues. Just CDR3 DNA is preserved here, 51 bases in frame from base 1. V trim: 1 base; J trim: 2 bases; unmatched bases: 10. This clone was counted only a few times. Its antigen is currently not known. Base qualities are not recorded, but no much larger clone differs from it by a single base. Enrolling through a virtual design, the prospective study's participants ranged in age from about 18 to 89 years and lived across roughly 23 United States geographic areas. To assign participants to cohorts, the prospective study relied on clinical history that participants themselves reported in a screening survey and a study questionnaire. Recovered participants in ImmuneRACE Cohort 3 were defined by two consecutive negative NP/OP PCR tests, clearance by a healthcare professional, or resolution of symptoms. Mobile phlebotomists in the prospective study collected whole blood, serum and a nasopharyngeal or oropharyngeal swab from every participant. Additional blood draws and questionnaires over an approximately 2-month period could optionally be provided by prospective study participants. Blood samples from the prospective study were shipped frozen or at room temperature prior to DNA extraction.

The sequence was collected from a woman under 30 who had recovered from COVID-19. The rearrangement combines TRBV11-2 with TRBJ1-1, with 7 middle bases fitting TRBD1. The sample was PBMCs or T cells enriched from blood (not recorded which). CDR3 region: CASSLGPGTELNTEAFF. The DNA sequence reads TGTGCCAGCAGCTTAGGTCCCGGGACAGAATTAAACACTGAAGCTTTCTTT.